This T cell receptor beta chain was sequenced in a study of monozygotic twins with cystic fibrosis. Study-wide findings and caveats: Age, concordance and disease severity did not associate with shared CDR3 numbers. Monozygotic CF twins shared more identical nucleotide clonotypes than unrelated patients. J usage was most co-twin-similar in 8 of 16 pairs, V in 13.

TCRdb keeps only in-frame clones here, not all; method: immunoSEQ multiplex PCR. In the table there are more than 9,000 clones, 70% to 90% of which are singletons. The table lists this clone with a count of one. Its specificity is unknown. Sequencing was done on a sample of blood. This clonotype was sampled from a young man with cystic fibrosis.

CDR3 in DNA: TGTGCCAGCAGTGACTCAGCAGGGGGCAGTCAGCCCCAGCATTTT. This translates into CASSDSAGGSQPQHF. The V call is TRBV6-4, the J call TRBJ1-5; the match to TRBD1 covers 8 bases. The germline V gene encodes CDR1 MRHNA and CDR2 SNTAGT. J was trimmed by 6 bases and V by 0 bases; bases with no gene match: 4. The CDR3 is made up of 15 amino acids.